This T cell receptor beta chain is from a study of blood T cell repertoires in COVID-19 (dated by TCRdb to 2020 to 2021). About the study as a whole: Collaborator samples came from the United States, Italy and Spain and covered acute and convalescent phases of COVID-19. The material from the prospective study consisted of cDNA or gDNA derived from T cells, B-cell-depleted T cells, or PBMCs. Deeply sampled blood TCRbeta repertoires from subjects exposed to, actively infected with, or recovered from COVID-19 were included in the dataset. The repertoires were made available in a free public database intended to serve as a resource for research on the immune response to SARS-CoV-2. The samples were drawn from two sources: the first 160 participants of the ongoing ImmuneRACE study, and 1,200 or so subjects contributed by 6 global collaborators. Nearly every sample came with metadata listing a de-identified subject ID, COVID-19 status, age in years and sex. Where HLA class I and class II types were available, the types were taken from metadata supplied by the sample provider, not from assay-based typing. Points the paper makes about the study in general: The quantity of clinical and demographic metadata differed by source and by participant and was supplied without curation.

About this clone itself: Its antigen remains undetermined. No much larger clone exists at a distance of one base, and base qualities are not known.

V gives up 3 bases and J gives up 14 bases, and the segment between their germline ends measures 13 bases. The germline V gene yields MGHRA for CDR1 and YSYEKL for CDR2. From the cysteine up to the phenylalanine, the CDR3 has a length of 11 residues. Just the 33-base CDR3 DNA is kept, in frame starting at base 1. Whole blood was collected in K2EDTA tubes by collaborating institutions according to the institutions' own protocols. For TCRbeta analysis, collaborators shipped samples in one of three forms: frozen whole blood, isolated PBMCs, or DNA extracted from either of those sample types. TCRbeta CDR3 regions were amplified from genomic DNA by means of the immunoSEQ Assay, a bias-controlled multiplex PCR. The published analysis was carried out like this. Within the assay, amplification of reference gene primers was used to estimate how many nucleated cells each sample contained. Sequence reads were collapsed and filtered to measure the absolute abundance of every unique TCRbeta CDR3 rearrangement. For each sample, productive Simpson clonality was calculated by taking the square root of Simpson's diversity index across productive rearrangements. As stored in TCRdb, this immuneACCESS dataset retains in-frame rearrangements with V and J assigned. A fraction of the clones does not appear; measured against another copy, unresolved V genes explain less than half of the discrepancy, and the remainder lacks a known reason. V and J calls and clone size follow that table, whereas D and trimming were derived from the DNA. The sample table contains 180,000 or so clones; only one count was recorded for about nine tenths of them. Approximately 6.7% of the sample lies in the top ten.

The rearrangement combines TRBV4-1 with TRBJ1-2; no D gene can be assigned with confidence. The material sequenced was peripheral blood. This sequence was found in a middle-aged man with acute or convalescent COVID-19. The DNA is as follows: TGCGCCAGCAGCCAGGGGAGGCAGTCAACCTTC. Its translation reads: CASSQGRQSTF.